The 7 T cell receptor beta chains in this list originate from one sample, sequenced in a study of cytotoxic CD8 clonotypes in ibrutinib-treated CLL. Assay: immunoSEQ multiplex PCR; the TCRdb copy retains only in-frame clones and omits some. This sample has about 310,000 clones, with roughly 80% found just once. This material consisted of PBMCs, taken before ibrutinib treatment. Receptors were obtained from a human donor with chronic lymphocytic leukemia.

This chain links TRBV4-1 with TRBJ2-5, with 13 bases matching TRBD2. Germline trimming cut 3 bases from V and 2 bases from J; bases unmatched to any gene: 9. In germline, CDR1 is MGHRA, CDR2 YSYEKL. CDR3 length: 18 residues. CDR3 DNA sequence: TGCGCCAGCAGCCATCGACTAGCGGGAGGAACAATGCAAGAGACCCAGTACTTC. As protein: CASSHRLAGGTMQETQYF.

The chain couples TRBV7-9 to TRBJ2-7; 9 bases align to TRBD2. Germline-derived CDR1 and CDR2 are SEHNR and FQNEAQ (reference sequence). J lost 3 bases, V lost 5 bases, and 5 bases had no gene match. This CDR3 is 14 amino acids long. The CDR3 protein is CASSGGTSLYEQYF. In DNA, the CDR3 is TGTGCCAGCAGCGGCGGGACTAGCCTCTACGAGCAGTACTTC.

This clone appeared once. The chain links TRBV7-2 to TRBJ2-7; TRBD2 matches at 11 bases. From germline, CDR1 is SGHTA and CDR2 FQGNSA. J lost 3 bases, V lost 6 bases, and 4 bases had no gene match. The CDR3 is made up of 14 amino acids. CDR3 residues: CASRVGLAGYEQYF. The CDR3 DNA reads TGTGCCAGCAGGGTAGGACTAGCGGGCTACGAGCAGTACTTC. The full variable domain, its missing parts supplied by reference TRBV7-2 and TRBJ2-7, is GAGVSQSPSNKVTEKGKDVELRCDPISGHTALYWYRQSLGQGLEFLIYFQGNSAPDKSGLPSDRFSAERTGGSVSTLTIQRTQQEDSAVYLCASRVGLAGYEQYFGPGTRLTVT.

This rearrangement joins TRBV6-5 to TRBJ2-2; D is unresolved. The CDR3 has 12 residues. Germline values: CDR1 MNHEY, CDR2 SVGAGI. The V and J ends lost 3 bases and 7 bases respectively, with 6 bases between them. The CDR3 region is CASSYLVGELFF. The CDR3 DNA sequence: TGTGCCAGCAGTTATTTGGTCGGGGAGCTGTTTTTT.

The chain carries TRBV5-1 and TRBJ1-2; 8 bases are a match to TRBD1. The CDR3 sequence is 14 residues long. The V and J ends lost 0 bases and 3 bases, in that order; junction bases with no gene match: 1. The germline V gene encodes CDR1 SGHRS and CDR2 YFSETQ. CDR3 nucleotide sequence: TGCGCCAGCAGCTTGGAGACAGGGGACTATGGCTACACCTTC. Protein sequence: CASSLETGDYGYTF.

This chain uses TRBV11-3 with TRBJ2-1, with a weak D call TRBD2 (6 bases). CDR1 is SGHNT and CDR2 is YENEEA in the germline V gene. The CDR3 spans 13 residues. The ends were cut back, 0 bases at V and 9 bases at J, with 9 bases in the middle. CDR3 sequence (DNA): TGTGCCAGCAGCTTAGATCGGGAGAGTGAGCAGTTCTTC. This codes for CASSLDRESEQFF.

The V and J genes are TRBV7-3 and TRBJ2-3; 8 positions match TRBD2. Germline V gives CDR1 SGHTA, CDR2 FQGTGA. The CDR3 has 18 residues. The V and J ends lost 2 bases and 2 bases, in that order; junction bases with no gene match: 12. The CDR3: CASSLSNFGTRHTDTQYF. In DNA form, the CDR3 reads TGTGCCAGCAGCTTATCCAATTTCGGGACTAGGCACACAGATACGCAGTATTTT.